This TCR beta chain appears in the sequencing data of a study of blood T cell repertoires in COVID-19. Study-wide background: Spain, Italy and the United States supplied samples that represented acute and convalescent COVID-19. PBMCs, B-cell-depleted T cells, or T cells were the source of the cDNA or gDNA that made up the material.

Under the authors' procedure: Using reference gene primer amplification, nucleated cell counts were estimated. The method was immunoSEQ multiplex PCR; TCRdb's version includes in-frame clones alone and lacks a portion of them. V, J and clone size were drawn from that table, and D and trimming were deduced from the DNA. This sample yields around 200,000 clones, of which about 85% are seen a single time; 10% to 15% belongs to the top ten. Input material: peripheral blood. This TCR was recovered from a woman younger than 30 who had recovered from COVID-19.

The CDR3 reads CASRQGQLDTEAFF. For the CDR3, the DNA is TGTGCCAGTAGACAGGGACAGCTCGACACTGAAGCTTTCTTT. V is TRBV19 and J is TRBJ1-1, with TRBD1 matching 7 bases. Germline CDR1 and CDR2: LNHDA and SQIVND (reference sequence). The CDR3 is made up of 14 amino acids. The trim removed 6 bases at V and 3 bases at J, leaving 7 bases unmatched.